Each of the 29 T cell receptor beta chains below was sequenced from the same sample in a study of cytomegalovirus exposure and HLA in healthy donors. The PCR had 60 Vbeta and 13 Jbeta primers. TCRdb keeps only in-frame clones here, not all; method: immunoSEQ multiplex PCR. Seen here are about 160,000 clones, approximately 81% observed once, and the top ten hold 1.5%. Sequencing used PBMCs. The receptors stem from a male donor in good health and CMV-seronegative.

A few counts support this clone. V gene TRBV9 combines with J gene TRBJ2-1; 15 positions agree with TRBD2. Germline V gives CDR1 SGDLS, CDR2 YYNGEE. V trimming: 4 bases; J trimming: 7 bases; junction bases outside the gene matches: 3. CDR3 length equals 15 residues. Here the CDR3 reads CASSRTSGGENEQFF. The CDR3 nucleotides are TGTGCCAGCAGCCGGACTAGCGGGGGGGAAAATGAGCAGTTCTTC.

The chain combines TRBV30 with TRBJ2-5; TRBD2 aligns across 10 bases. This CDR3 region has 19 residues. The J segment lost 5 bases and the V segment lost 1 base, leaving 19 bases of the junction unmatched. Germline CDR1 is GTSNPN and CDR2 is SVGIG (reference sequence). CDR3 region: CAWSGSRGDLAGVMETQYF. DNA of the CDR3: TGTGCCTGGAGTGGATCGCGGGGGGATCTAGCGGGAGTAATGGAGACCCAGTACTTC. The complete variable domain, with remaining parts taken from reference TRBV30 and TRBJ2-5, reads SQTIHQWPATLVQPVGSPLSLECTVEGTSNPNLYWYRQAAGRGLQLLFYSVGIGQISSEVPQNLSASRPQDRQFILSSKKLLLSDSGFYLCAWSGSRGDLAGVMETQYFGPGTRLLVL.

V and J are TRBV6-1 and TRBJ1-2; 7 positions agree with TRBD1. With V trimmed by 10 bases and J by 4 bases, 6 bases remained unmatched. The germline V gene encodes CDR1 MNHNS and CDR2 SASEGT. The length of the CDR3 is 12 residues. The CDR3 coding sequence is TGTGCCACCACCCGGGACAGCTATGGCTACACCTTC. It translates to CATTRDSYGYTF.

The V gene is TRBV5-1, the J gene TRBJ2-7; a weak D match, TRBD2 (5 bases). CDR3 length: 14 residues. The germline gives CDR1 SGHRS, CDR2 YFSETQ. V was clipped by 5 bases and J by 0 bases, with 12 bases between them. The CDR3 DNA is TGCGCCAGCAGGACCGGGATAAGCTCCTACGAGCAGTACTTC. Translation: CASRTGISSYEQYF.

The chain employs TRBV10-3 and TRBJ1-1, with 10 bases matching TRBD1. The CDR3 has 16 residues. Trimming at V came to 6 bases and at J to 1 base, leaving 8 bases not matched to a gene. Looked up from germline, CDR1 is ENHRY and CDR2 is SYGVKD. This CDR3 is CAISLLGDRGNTEAFF. The CDR3 DNA reads TGTGCCATCAGCCTATTGGGGGACAGGGGGAACACTGAAGCTTTCTTT.

The CDR3 nucleotides read TGTGCCAGCAGTTTATCGGGGCAGGGGAAAGCTTTCTTT. It specifies CASSLSGQGKAFF. The chain links TRBV27 to TRBJ1-1, with a weak D call TRBD1 (6 bases). Germline CDR1 MNHEY, CDR2 SMNVEV (reference sequence). Trimming took 0 bases from V and 9 from J, leaving 11 bases between them. This CDR3 has 13 amino acids.

The gene calls are TRBV6-6 and TRBJ1-1, with D uncertain. The CDR3 is 11 amino acids. The germline V gene encodes CDR1 MNHNY and CDR2 SVGAGI (reference sequence). Trimming took off 6 bases at V and 5 bases at J, with 7 bases between the two ends. Here the CDR3 DNA reads TGTGCCAGCAGCCTCCGTACTGAAGCTTTCTTT. Translating gives CASSLRTEAFF.

This clone was recorded only once. A junction boundary mismatches the germline segment, possibly from a read error. The rearrangement links TRBV18 to TRBJ2-7; 9 positions agree with TRBD1. The CDR3 consists of 18 residues. CDR1 KGHSH and CDR2 LQKENI come from the germline V gene. The CDR3 loop is CVSSPEPPGQGIPYEQYF. The CDR3 bases are TGTGTCAGCTCACCAGAACCTCCGGGACAGGGTATTCCCTACGAGCAGTACTTC. Using reference TRBV18 and TRBJ2-7 for the parts outside the CDR3, the full variable domain is NAGVMQNPRHLVRRRGQEARLRCSPMKGHSHVYWYRQLPEEGLKFMVYLQKENIIDESGMPKERFSAEFPKEGPSILRIQQVVRGDSAAYFCVSSPEPPGQGIPYEQYFGPGTRLTVT.

The chain joins TRBV9 to TRBJ2-7; 14 nucleotides line up with TRBD2. The CDR3 sequence is 16 residues long. The trim removed 0 bases at V and 7 bases at J, leaving 6 bases unmatched. Germline V gene sequence: CDR1 SGDLS, CDR2 YYNGEE. The CDR3 bases are TGTGCCAGCAGCGTAGCTACGGGACTAGCGGGAGTGGAGCAGTACTTC. It is translated as CASSVATGLAGVEQYF.

The gene calls are TRBV28 and TRBJ2-7; TRBD2 aligns across 11 bases. Germline loops: CDR1 MDHEN, CDR2 SYDVKM. The V and J ends lost 3 bases and 1 base, in that order; junction bases with no gene match: 14. This CDR3 contains 19 residues. In DNA, the CDR3 is TGTGCCAGCAGTTTTAGGGGGACCATAGCGGGAGGGCCGTCCTACGAGCAGTACTTC. Residues: CASSFRGTIAGGPSYEQYF.

This clone has a handful of counts. CDR3 residues: CASTERLAGPYNEQFF. CDR3 nucleotides: TGTGCCAGCACTGAACGACTAGCGGGGCCCTACAATGAGCAGTTCTTC. V gene TRBV28 combines with J gene TRBJ2-1, with 11 bases matching TRBD2. The CDR3 is 16 amino acids. Germline CDR1 MDHEN, CDR2 SYDVKM. Trimming took 7 bases from V and 2 from J; bases not matched to a gene: 7.

V gene TRBV5-6 combines with J gene TRBJ2-3; D is unclear. Trimming took 5 bases from V and 5 from J, leaving 9 bases between them. Per the germline V gene, CDR1 is SGHDT and CDR2 is YYEEEE. The CDR3 has 12 residues. The CDR3 loop is CASSPIGDTQYF. CDR3 in DNA: TGTGCCAGCAGTCCTATCGGAGATACGCAGTATTTT.

The chain combines TRBV5-5 with TRBJ1-2, with TRBD1 matching 10 bases. Germline CDR1 SGHKS, CDR2 YYEKEE (reference sequence). The CDR3 totals 16 residues. The J segment lost 2 bases and the V segment lost 0 bases, leaving 4 bases of the junction unmatched. DNA of the CDR3: TGTGCCAGCAGCTTGGCAGGGGGACAGGGGAACTATGGCTACACCTTC. Its protein product is CASSLAGGQGNYGYTF. The variable domain in full, completed from reference TRBV5-5 and TRBJ1-2, reads DAGVTQSPTHLIKTRGQQVTLRCSPISGHKSVSWYQQVLGQGPQFIFQYYEKEERGRGNFPDRFSARQFPNYSSELNVNALLLGDSALYLCASSLAGGQGNYGYTFGSGTRLTVV.

This clone was seen just once. This chain links TRBV5-6 with TRBJ2-5; D is unresolved. This CDR3 region has 14 residues. CDR1 and CDR2 (germline): SGHDT, YYEEEE. Trimming pared 6 bases from V and 5 bases from J, leaving 17 bases between. CDR3 nucleotide sequence: TGTGCCAGCACCTCCGATCAGTCATGGGAGACCCAGTACTTC. It specifies CASTSDQSWETQYF.

CDR3 in amino acids: CASSQSWGRTKGTQYF. The DNA of the CDR3 is TGCGCCAGCAGTCAATCTTGGGGTAGGACTAAAGGGACCCAGTACTTC. The J gene is TRBJ2-5, the V gene TRBV23-1, with a weak D call TRBD2 (6 bases). TRBV23-1 qualifies as an ORF whose function is uncertain. The germline V and J ends were trimmed by 0 bases and 7 bases, with 18 bases remaining between them. The CDR3 contains 16 residues.

The J gene is TRBJ2-1, the V gene TRBV11-2; weak D call: TRBD1 (5 bases). CDR1 and CDR2 (germline): SGHAT, FQNNGV. V lost 1 base to trimming and J lost 8 bases, with 15 bases between them. CDR3 length: 15 residues. In DNA, the CDR3 is TGTGCCAGCAGCTTAGGAGACAGAGGCGGTCATGAGCAGTTCTTC. Translation: CASSLGDRGGHEQFF. Full variable domain (outside the CDR3, taken from reference TRBV11-2 and TRBJ2-1): EAGVAQSPRYKIIEKRQSVAFWCNPISGHATLYWYQQILGQGPKLLIQFQNNGVVDDSQLPKDRFSAERLKGVDSTLKIQPAKLEDSAVYLCASSLGDRGGHEQFFGPGTRLTVL.

The CDR3 spells CASSSRTSGWGYNEQFF. The CDR3 nucleotides read TGCGCCAGCAGCTCCCGGACTAGCGGTTGGGGTTACAATGAGCAGTTCTTC. This chain connects TRBV5-1 to TRBJ2-1, with 10 bases aligning to TRBD2. The CDR3 totals 17 residues. CDR1 is SGHRS, CDR2 YFSETQ, per germline. Germline trimming cut 3 bases from V and 4 bases from J; bases unmatched to any gene: 10.

This chain joins TRBV7-8 and TRBJ1-2, with D uncertain. Trimming pared 2 bases from V and 3 bases from J, leaving 13 bases between. CDR1 is SGHVS, CDR2 FQNEAQ, per germline. The length of the CDR3 is 15 residues. The CDR3 DNA reads TGTGCCAGCAGCTTAATTACAGCCCGCCACTATGGCTACACCTTC. Amino acids: CASSLITARHYGYTF.

V and J are TRBV6-5 and TRBJ2-7; 9 nucleotides agree with TRBD1. The trim removed 6 bases at V and 0 bases at J, leaving 3 bases unmatched. This CDR3 is 14 amino acids long. Looked up from germline, CDR1 is MNHEY and CDR2 is SVGAGI. CDR3 sequence reads: CASRGTGHSYEQYF. CDR3 DNA: TGTGCCAGCAGGGGGACAGGGCACTCCTACGAGCAGTACTTC.

V is TRBV28 and J is TRBJ2-1; 8 bases are shared with TRBD2. The CDR3 consists of 15 residues. After removal of 1 base from V and 6 bases from J, the junction contained 5 bases not matched to a gene. CDR1 MDHEN and CDR2 SYDVKM come from the germline V gene. In DNA form, the CDR3 reads TGTGCCAGCAGTTTATACTTCGGGAGGGCCAATGAGCAGTTCTTC. It is translated as CASSLYFGRANEQFF.

This rearrangement joins TRBV27 to TRBJ1-4; a weak D match, TRBD1 (5 bases). With 5 bases removed from V and 2 bases from J, the gap between germline ends came to 21 bases. The V gene's germline CDR1 is MNHEY and CDR2 SMNVEV (reference sequence). This CDR3 is 18 amino acids long. The chain's CDR3 is CASSTRTPRFYTNEKLFF. CDR3 in DNA: TGTGCCAGCAGTACCCGGACACCAAGGTTCTATACTAATGAAAAACTGTTTTTT. The complete variable domain, with remaining parts taken from reference TRBV27 and TRBJ1-4, reads EAQVTQNPRYLITVTGKKLTVTCSQNMNHEYMSWYRQDPGLGLRQIYYSMNVEVTDKGDVPEGYKVSRKEKRNFPLILESPSPNQTSLYFCASSTRTPRFYTNEKLFFGSGTQLSVL.

J is TRBJ1-5 and V is TRBV7-2, with 10 bases that match TRBD1. CDR1 is SGHTA, CDR2 FQGNSA, per germline. Trimming at V came to 4 bases and at J to 0 bases, leaving 3 bases not matched to a gene. CDR3 length equals 16 residues. In DNA, the CDR3 is TGTGCCAGCAGCTCCCGGGACAGGGGTAGCAATCAGCCCCAGCATTTT. It encodes CASSSRDRGSNQPQHF.

This clone was recorded once. The genes are TRBV27 and TRBJ2-1, with TRBD2 matching 10 bases. This CDR3 contains 16 residues. Unmatched junction bases numbered 8, after V lost 5 bases and J lost 4 bases. Germline assignment: CDR1 MNHEY and CDR2 SMNVEV (reference sequence). The CDR3 region has the DNA TGTGCCAGCAGTCTTTATCTAGCGGGAGAGTACAATGAGCAGTTCTTC. Translation gives CASSLYLAGEYNEQFF.

V usage is TRBV4-1 and J usage is TRBJ1-2; 9 nucleotides agree with TRBD1. In germline, CDR1 is MGHRA, CDR2 YSYEKL. The junction had 1 base not matched to a gene; V was cut back by 0 bases and J by 2 bases. The CDR3 spans 15 residues. The CDR3 bases are TGCGCCAGCAGCCAAGAAGGACAGGGGAACTATGGCTACACCTTC. Protein sequence: CASSQEGQGNYGYTF.

This chain connects TRBV7-3 to TRBJ2-3; 9 nucleotides line up with TRBD2. V lost 8 bases, J lost 0 bases, and 12 bases stayed unmatched. The V gene's germline CDR1 is SGHTA and CDR2 FQGTGA. The CDR3 has 17 amino acids. The CDR3 loop reads CASDWPSGTFSTDTQYF. As DNA, the CDR3 is TGTGCCAGCGATTGGCCTAGCGGGACCTTTAGCACAGATACGCAGTATTTT.

The rearrangement links TRBV15 to TRBJ1-5, with D unresolved. V lost 1 base to trimming and J lost 1 base, with 8 bases between them. The CDR3 is 15 amino acids. Germline loops: CDR1 LNHNV, CDR2 YYDKDF (reference sequence). The CDR3 here is CATSRGLMSNQPQHF. The CDR3 nucleotides read TGTGCCACCAGCAGAGGTCTAATGAGCAATCAGCCCCAGCATTTT.

The rearrangement links TRBV6-1 to TRBJ1-1, with 7 bases fitting TRBD1. V lost 4 bases to trimming and J lost 1 base; unmatched junction nucleotides: 3. Germline loops: CDR1 MNHNS, CDR2 SASEGT. CDR3 length: 14 residues. The CDR3 DNA sequence: TGTGCCAGCAGTGGCGGGACAGCGAACACTGAAGCTTTCTTT. Amino acids: CASSGGTANTEAFF.

Worth noting for this clone: Here the CDR3 omits its conserved ending phenylalanine or tryptophan, so a read error is the likely source. The limits of the CDR3 on the DNA are not certain, so only TCRdb's listed CDR3 is given. V and J are TRBV5-1 and TRBJ1-4; the table gives TRBD1 as D, unverified against the DNA. CDR1 and CDR2 from the germline V gene are SGHRS and YFSETQ. The CDR3 contains 10 residues when both ends are counted. CDR3 sequence: CASSLWASPV.

The chain carries TRBV10-3 and TRBJ1-5; 9 positions match TRBD1. V dropped 0 bases and J dropped 5; count of bases not matched to a gene: 5. This CDR3 has 16 residues. Germline assignment: CDR1 ENHRY and CDR2 SYGVKD. In DNA, the CDR3 is TGTGCCATCAGTGAGTCGAGGACAGGGGACTATCAGCCCCAGCATTTT. Protein product: CAISESRTGDYQPQHF.